What follows are 9 T cell receptor beta chains derived from one specimen sequenced in a study of blood T cell repertoires in COVID-19 (dated by TCRdb to 2020 to 2021). The library was made by the immunoSEQ multiplex PCR assay. TCRdb retrieved this table from immuneACCESS and kept in-frame rearrangements only. Not all clones are present; in checked studies, unresolved V genes account for under half, and no reason is known for the remainder. The sample table lists under 200,000 clones, roughly 84% of them with a count of one. The ten largest account for about 6.5% of the sample. The source material was PBMCs or T cells enriched from blood (not recorded which). The receptors come from a woman between 50 and 59 years old who had recovered from COVID-19.

For the CDR3, the DNA is TGTGCCAGCAGTTCGCCCAGGGACAGGCAAAACATTCAGTACTTC. Protein: CASSSPRDRQNIQYF. V gene TRBV28 combines with J gene TRBJ2-4; TRBD1 aligns across 8 bases. The V segment lost 4 bases and the J segment 5 bases; nucleotides outside the gene matches: 7. CDR1 is MDHEN and CDR2 is SYDVKM in the germline V gene. The CDR3 totals 15 residues.

The CDR3 DNA is TGCGCCAGCAGCTTGGGACAGGTTAGCACAGATACGCAGTATTTT. Protein product: CASSLGQVSTDTQYF. The chain employs TRBV5-1 and TRBJ2-3; D perhaps matches TRBD1 (6 bases). CDR3 length: 15 amino acids. V was clipped by 0 bases and J by 0 bases, with 8 bases between them. Germline V gene data show CDR1 as SGHRS and CDR2 as YFSETQ.

The J gene is TRBJ2-5, the V gene TRBV11-2; D is uncertain. V lost 1 base and J lost 2, with 8 bases in between. CDR1 and CDR2 (germline): SGHAT, FQNNGV. The CDR3 is 14 residues long. The CDR3 reads CASSLGPSQETQYF. CDR3 DNA: TGTGCCAGCAGCTTAGGCCCCAGTCAAGAGACCCAGTACTTC.

This chain joins TRBV27 and TRBJ2-5, with D possibly being TRBD2 (5 bases). CDR1 and CDR2 (germline): MNHEY, SMNVEV (reference sequence). V lost 3 bases and J 5 bases, leaving 16 bases between the germline ends. CDR3 length equals 15 residues. The CDR3 nucleotides are TGTGCCAGCAGTTTGTCGATTTCCGGGAAGGAGACCCAGTACTTC. As protein: CASSLSISGKETQYF.

The CDR3, as DNA: TGTGCCACCAGTGACCCAACAGGGAATGAGCAGTTCTTC. The encoded protein is CATSDPTGNEQFF. The chain carries TRBV24-1 and TRBJ2-1; the D gene is possibly TRBD1 (6 bases). Trimming stripped 4 bases from V and 7 bases from J, with 10 bases between. The CDR3 is made up of 13 amino acids. The germline CDR1 and CDR2 sequences are KGHDR and SFDVKD.

This clone was seen a single time. The chain employs TRBV28 and TRBJ1-2; weak D call: TRBD1 (5 bases). Germline V gives CDR1 MDHEN, CDR2 SYDVKM. This CDR3 is built from 14 residues. Trimming removed 6 bases at V and 4 bases at J, with 15 bases between. In DNA, the CDR3 is TGTGCCAGCAGCCCCTCGGGGGAACCCTATGGCTACACCTTC. It is translated as CASSPSGEPYGYTF.

This CDR3 is CASRGQMNTGELFF. The CDR3 DNA reads as TGTGCCAGCCGAGGACAGATGAACACCGGGGAGCTGTTTTTT. The chain carries TRBV7-9 and TRBJ2-2; possible D gene TRBD1, 6 bases. CDR1 is SEHNR, CDR2 FQNEAQ, per germline (reference sequence). This CDR3 has 14 residues. Trimming took 8 bases from V and 1 from J, leaving 11 bases between them.

The chain combines TRBV28 with TRBJ1-4; perhaps TRBD1 as D (6 bases). Germline V CDR1 and CDR2: MDHEN, SYDVKM. The CDR3 extends over 15 amino acids. Trimming removed 3 bases at V and 0 bases at J, with 8 bases between. Written as DNA, the CDR3 is TGTGCCAGCAGTTTCCGGACAGCAACTAATGAAAAACTGTTTTTT. Translating gives CASSFRTATNEKLFF.

The chain combines TRBV14 with TRBJ2-2; 10 positions agree with TRBD1. The germline V gene encodes CDR1 SGHDN and CDR2 FVKESK. Trimming removed 3 bases from V and 8 bases from J; junction bases left unmatched: 12. There are 17 residues in the CDR3. In DNA, the CDR3 is TGTGCCAGCAGCCATCTTCCGGGACAGGGGTATTCGGGGGAGCTGTTTTTT. Translating it yields CASSHLPGQGYSGELFF.